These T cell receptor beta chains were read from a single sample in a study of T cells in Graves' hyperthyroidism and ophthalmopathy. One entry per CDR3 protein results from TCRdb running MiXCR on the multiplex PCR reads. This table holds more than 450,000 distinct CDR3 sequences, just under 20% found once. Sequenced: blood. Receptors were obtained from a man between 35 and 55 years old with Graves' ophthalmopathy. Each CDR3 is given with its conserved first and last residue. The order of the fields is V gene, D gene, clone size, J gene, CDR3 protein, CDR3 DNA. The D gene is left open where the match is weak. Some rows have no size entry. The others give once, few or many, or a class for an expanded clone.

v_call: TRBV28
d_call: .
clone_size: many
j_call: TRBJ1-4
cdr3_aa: CASSATVNEKLFF
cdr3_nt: TGTGCCAGCAGTGCGACAGTGAATGAAAAACTGTTTTTT

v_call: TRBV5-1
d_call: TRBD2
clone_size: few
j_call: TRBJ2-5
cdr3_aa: CASSNLLASQETQYF
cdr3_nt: TGCGCCAGCAGCAACCTACTAGCGAGCCAAGAGACCCAGTACTTC

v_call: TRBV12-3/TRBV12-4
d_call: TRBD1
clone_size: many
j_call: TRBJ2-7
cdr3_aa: CASRKTGGSSYEQYF
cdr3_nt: TGTGCCAGCAGGAAGACAGGGGGTAGCTCCTACGAGCAGTACTTC

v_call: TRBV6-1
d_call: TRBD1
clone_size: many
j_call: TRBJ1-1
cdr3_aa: CASTGQAPGNTEAFF
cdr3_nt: TGTGCCAGCACCGGACAGGCGCCGGGGAACACTGAAGCTTTCTTT

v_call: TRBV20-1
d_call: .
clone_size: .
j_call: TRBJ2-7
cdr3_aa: CGASVRGWEQYF
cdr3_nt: TGCGGTGCTAGTGTTCGTGGATGGGAGCAGTACTTC

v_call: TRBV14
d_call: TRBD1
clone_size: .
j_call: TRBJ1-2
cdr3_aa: CASSREGALGYGYTF
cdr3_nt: TGTGCCAGCAGCCGAGAGGGGGCACTGGGCTATGGCTACACCTTC

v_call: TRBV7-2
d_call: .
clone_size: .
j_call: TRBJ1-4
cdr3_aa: CASSFLQGRGEKLFF
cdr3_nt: TGTGCCAGCAGCTTTCTGCAGGGCAGGGGTGAAAAACTGTTTTTT

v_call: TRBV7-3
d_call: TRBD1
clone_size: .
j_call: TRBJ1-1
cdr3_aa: CASSRGGTNTEAFF
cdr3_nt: TGTGCCAGCAGCCGAGGGGGCACGAACACTGAAGCTTTCTTT

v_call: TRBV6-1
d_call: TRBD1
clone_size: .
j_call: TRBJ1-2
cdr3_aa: CASSEPGTDGYTF
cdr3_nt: TGTGCCAGCAGTGAACCCGGGACAGATGGCTACACCTTC

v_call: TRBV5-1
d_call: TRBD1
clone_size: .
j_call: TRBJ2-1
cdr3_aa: CASSSGTDPYNEQFF
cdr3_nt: TGTGCCAGCAGCTCCGGGACAGACCCCTACAATGAGCAGTTCTTC

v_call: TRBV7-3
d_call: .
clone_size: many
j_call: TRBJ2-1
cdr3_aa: CASSPRLPGNEQFF
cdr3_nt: TGTGCCAGCAGCCCGCGACTGCCTGGAAATGAGCAGTTCTTC

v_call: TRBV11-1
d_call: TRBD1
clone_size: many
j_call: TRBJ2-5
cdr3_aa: CASRSTGTGGEREYF
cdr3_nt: TGTGCCAGCAGATCTACCGGGACAGGGGGCGAGAGGGAGTACTTC

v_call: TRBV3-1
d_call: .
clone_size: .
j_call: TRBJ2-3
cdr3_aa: CASSTTGDYTDTQYF
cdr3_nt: TGTGCCAGCAGCACAACAGGGGACTACACAGATACGCAGTATTTT

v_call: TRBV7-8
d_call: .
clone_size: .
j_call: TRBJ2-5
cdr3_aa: CASSLEGGSLAPATKYF
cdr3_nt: TGTGCCAGCAGCTTAGAGGGGGGAAGCCTAGCGCCTGCAACTAAATACTTC

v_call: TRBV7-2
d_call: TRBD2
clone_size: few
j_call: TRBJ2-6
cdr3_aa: CASSHPGLELRSGANVLTF
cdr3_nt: TGTGCCAGCAGCCATCCGGGACTAGAACTTAGGTCTGGGGCCAACGTCCTGACTTTC

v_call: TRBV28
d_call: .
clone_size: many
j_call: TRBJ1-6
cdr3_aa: CASSFGQRSSSYNSPLHF
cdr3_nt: TGTGCCAGCAGTTTCGGGCAGCGCTCAAGCTCCTATAATTCACCCCTCCACTTT

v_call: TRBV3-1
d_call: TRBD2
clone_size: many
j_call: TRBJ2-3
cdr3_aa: CASSQRLAGALTDTQYF
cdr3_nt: TGTGCCAGCAGCCAGCGACTAGCGGGGGCCCTCACAGATACGCAGTATTTT

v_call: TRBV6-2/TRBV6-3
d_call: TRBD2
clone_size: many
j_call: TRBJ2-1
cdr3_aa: CASGGLLSYNEQFF
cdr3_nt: TGTGCCAGCGGGGGACTACTCTCCTACAATGAGCAGTTCTTC

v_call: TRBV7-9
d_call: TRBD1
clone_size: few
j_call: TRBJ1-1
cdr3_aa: CASSSPGQLNTEAFF
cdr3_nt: TGTGCCAGCAGCTCCCCGGGACAGCTAAACACTGAAGCTTTCTTT

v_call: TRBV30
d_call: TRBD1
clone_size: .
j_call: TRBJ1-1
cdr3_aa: CAWTPTGPVTEAFF
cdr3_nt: TGTGCCTGGACCCCGACAGGGCCGGTCACTGAAGCTTTCTTT

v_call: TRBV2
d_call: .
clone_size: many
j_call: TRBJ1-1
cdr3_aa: CASRTAGIWRTEAFF
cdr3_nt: TGTGCCAGCAGGACCGCAGGGATATGGAGGACTGAAGCTTTCTTT

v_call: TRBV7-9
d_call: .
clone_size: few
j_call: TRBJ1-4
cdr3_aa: CASSPRGDPEKLFF
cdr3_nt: TGTGCCAGCAGCCCGAGAGGTGACCCTGAAAAACTGTTTTTT

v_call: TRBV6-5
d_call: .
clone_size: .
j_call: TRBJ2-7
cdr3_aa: CASSYSEGGVDEQYF
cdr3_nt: TGTGCCAGCAGTTACTCGGAAGGGGGAGTGGACGAGCAGTACTTC

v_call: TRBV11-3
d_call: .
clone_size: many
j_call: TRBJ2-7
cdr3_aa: CASSLGTANSYEQYF
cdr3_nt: TGTGCCAGCAGCTTAGGGACGGCAAACTCCTACGAGCAGTACTTC

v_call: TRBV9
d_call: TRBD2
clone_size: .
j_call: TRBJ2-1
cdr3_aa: CASSGYSGGENNEQFF
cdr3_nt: TGTGCCAGCAGCGGGTATAGCGGGGGGGAAAACAATGAGCAGTTCTTC

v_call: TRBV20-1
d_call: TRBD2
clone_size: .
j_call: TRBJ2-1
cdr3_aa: CSYQGSGTRGNEQFF
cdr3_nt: TGCAGTTACCAGGGTAGCGGGACCCGAGGGAATGAGCAGTTCTTC

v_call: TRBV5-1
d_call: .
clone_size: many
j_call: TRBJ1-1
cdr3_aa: CASQTGTMNTEAFF
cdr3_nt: TGCGCCAGCCAAACAGGGACCATGAACACTGAAGCTTTCTTT

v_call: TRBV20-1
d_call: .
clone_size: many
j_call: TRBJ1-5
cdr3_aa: CSARPQEQGNQPQHF
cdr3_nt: TGCAGTGCTAGGCCCCAGGAGCAGGGCAATCAGCCCCAGCATTTT

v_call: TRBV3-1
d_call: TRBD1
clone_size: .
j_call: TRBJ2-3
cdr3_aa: CASSQRQGPDTQYF
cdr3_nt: TGTGCCAGCAGCCAACGACAGGGCCCAGATACGCAGTATTTT

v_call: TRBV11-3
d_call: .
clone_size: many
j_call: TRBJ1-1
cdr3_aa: CASSLTGESEAFF
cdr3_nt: TGTGCCAGCAGCTTAACTGGGGAGAGCGAAGCTTTCTTT

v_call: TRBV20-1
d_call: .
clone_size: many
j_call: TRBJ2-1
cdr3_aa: CSARGLSYNEQFF
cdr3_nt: TGCAGTGCTAGAGGGCTCTCCTACAATGAGCAGTTCTTC

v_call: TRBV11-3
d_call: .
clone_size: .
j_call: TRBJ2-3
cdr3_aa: CASSISRDPGRDTQYF
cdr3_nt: TGTGCCAGCAGCATATCCCGGGACCCCGGGCGGGATACGCAGTATTTT

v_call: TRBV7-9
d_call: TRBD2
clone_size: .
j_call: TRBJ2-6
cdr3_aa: CASSTLAGGGGANVLTF
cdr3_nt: TGTGCCAGCAGCACCTTAGCGGGAGGGGGTGGGGCCAACGTCCTGACTTTC

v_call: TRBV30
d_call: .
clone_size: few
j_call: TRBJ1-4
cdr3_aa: CGTTGRATNEKLFF
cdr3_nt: TGTGGTACGACTGGAAGAGCAACTAATGAAAAACTGTTTTTT

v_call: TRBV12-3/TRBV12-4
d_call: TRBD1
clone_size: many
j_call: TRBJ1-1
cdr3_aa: CASSYYRGLGTEAFF
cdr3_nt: TGTGCCAGCAGTTATTACAGGGGGCTAGGCACTGAAGCTTTCTTT

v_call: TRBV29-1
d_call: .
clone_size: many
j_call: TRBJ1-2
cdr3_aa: CSVGERRYGYTF
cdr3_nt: TGCAGCGTGGGGGAACGGAGATATGGCTACACCTTC

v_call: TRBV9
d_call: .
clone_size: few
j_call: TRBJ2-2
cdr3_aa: CASGRSGLNTGELFF
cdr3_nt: TGTGCCAGCGGTCGGTCGGGGCTAAACACCGGGGAGCTGTTTTTT

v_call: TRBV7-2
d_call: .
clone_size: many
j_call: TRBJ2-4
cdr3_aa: CASSFGQTLAKNIQYF
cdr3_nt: TGTGCCAGCAGCTTTGGACAGACACTAGCCAAAAACATTCAGTACTTC

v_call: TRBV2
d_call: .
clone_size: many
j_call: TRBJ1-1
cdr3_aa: CASSEVEGTTEAFF
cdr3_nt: TGTGCCAGCAGTGAGGTGGAGGGGACCACTGAAGCTTTCTTT

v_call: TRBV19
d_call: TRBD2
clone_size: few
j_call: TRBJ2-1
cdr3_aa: CASSLTSGSLNEQFF
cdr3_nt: TGTGCCAGTAGCCTCACTAGCGGGTCCTTGAATGAGCAGTTCTTC

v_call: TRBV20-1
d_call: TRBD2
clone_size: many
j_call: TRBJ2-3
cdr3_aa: CSAISGGTDTQYF
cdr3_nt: TGCAGTGCTATTAGCGGGGGAACAGATACGCAGTATTTT

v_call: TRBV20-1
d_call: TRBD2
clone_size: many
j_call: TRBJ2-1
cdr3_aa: CSARDLASGRGSYNEQFF
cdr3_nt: TGCAGTGCTAGAGATCTGGCTAGCGGGAGAGGCTCCTACAATGAGCAGTTCTTC

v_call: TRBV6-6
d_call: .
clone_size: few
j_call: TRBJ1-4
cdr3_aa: CASSYRTGDEKLFF
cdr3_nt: TGTGCCAGCAGTTACCGGACCGGGGATGAAAAACTGTTTTTT

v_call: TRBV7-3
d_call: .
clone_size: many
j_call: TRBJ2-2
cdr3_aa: CASSPGDWGELFF
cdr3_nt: TGTGCCAGCAGCCCTGGAGATTGGGGGGAGCTGTTTTTT

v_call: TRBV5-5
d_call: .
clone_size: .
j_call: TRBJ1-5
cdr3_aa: CASSYLRSNQPQHF
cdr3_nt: TGTGCCAGCAGTTATCTACGTAGCAATCAGCCCCAGCATTTT

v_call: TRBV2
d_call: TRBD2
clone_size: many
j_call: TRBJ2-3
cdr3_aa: CASSSGGAGTDTQYF
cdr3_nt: TGTGCCAGCAGTAGCGGGGGGGCTGGCACAGATACGCAGTATTTT

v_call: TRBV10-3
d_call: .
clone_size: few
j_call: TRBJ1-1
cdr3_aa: CAIRDSMNTEAFF
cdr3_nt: TGTGCCATCAGAGACAGCATGAACACTGAAGCTTTCTTT

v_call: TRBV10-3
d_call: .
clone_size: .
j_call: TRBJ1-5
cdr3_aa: CASTPIQGGQPQHF
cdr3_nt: TGTGCCAGCACCCCCATCCAGGGAGGGCAGCCCCAGCATTTT

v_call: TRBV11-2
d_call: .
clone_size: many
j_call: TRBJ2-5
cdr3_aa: CASSYRAQGETQYF
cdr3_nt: TGTGCCAGCAGTTACAGGGCCCAGGGGGAGACCCAGTACTTC

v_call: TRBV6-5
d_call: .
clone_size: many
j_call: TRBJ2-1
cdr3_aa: CASSYGAGTNNEQFF
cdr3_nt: TGTGCCAGCAGTTACGGGGCGGGGACCAACAATGAGCAGTTCTTC

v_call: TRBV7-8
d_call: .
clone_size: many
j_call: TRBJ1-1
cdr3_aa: CASSFLDQATEAFF
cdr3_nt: TGTGCCAGCAGCTTTCTGGACCAGGCCACTGAAGCTTTCTTT

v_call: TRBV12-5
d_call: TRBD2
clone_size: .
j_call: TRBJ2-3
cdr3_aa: CASGLVLGGRITDTQYF
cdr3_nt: TGTGCTAGTGGTTTGGTACTGGGCGGGAGGATCACAGATACGCAGTATTTT

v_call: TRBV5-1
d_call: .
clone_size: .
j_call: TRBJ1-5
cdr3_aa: CASSLDPQDYSNQPQHF
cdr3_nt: TGCGCCAGCAGCTTGGACCCCCAGGACTATAGCAATCAGCCCCAGCATTTT

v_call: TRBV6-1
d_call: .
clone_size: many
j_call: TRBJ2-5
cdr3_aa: CASSLRQETQYF
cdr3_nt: TGTGCCAGCAGTCTACGCCAAGAGACCCAGTACTTC

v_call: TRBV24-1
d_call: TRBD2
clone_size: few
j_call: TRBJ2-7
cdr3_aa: CATSDNTSGSDEQYF
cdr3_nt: TGTGCCACCAGTGATAATACTAGCGGGAGTGATGAGCAGTACTTC

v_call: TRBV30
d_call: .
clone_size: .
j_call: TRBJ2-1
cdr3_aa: CAWSVGTPVNEQFF
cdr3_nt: TGTGCCTGGAGTGTAGGGACCCCCGTTAATGAGCAGTTCTTC

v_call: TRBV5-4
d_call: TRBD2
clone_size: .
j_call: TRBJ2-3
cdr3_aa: CASSIGTSGMESRAQYF
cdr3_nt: TGTGCCAGCAGCATTGGGACTAGCGGGATGGAGAGCAGAGCGCAGTATTTT